This T cell receptor (beta chain) was recorded in a study of blood T cell repertoires in COVID-19. Per the original methods: Amplifying reference gene primers gave estimates of nucleated cell counts. Libraries were prepared by immunoSEQ multiplex PCR; TCRdb keeps only in-frame clonotypes and omits some of them. V and J calls plus clone size are reproduced from that table; the DNA served to infer D and trimming. This table holds under 150,000 clones, around 84% found once. The CDR3 totals 15 residues. After removal of 4 bases from V and 6 bases from J, the junction contained 9 bases not matched to a gene. Germline assignment: CDR1 LGHDT and CDR2 YNNKEL (reference sequence).

This sequence originates from a human donor in a cohort sampled during active COVID-19. This chain links TRBV3-1 (or the pseudogene TRBV3-2) with TRBJ2-3, with 8 bases aligning to TRBD2. Sequenced sample: peripheral blood. The CDR3 region has the DNA TGTGCCAGCAGCCTTGTAGCGGGGTTAACGGATACGCAGTATTTT. Amino acids: CASSLVAGLTDTQYF.